This TCR beta chain was found in a study of T cell responses to AZD1222 COVID-19 vaccine. General study findings and limits: Spike-specific TCR breadth and depth rose after two AZD1222 doses. Just a handful of AZD1222 recipients tested seropositive at baseline.

About this clone itself: What it binds is not known.

Second-dose schedules of about 4 or about 12 weeks were combined. Method: immunoSEQ multiplex PCR; TCRdb's copy keeps in-frame clones and lacks some. Among roughly 58,000 clones, 89% were seen once, and the ten largest hold about 6.3%. The sequencing here drew on peripheral blood, taken 28 days after the second AZD1222 dose. This TCR came from an adult who received the AZD1222 COVID-19 vaccine.

As DNA, the CDR3 is TGTGCCAGCAGCTCTACGGGACAGAAGGCTTTCTTT. Translated, it gives CASSSTGQKAFF. The chain joins TRBV7-9 to TRBJ1-1; 7 bases line up with TRBD1. V shed 4 bases, J shed 11 bases, and the junction held 7 bases outside the gene matches. CDR1 is SEHNR and CDR2 is FQNEAQ in the germline V gene (reference sequence). The CDR3 length is 12 residues.